One and the same sample provided the 28 T cell receptor beta chains below, sequenced in a study of post-analysis software for immune sequencing data. General study results and limits: Four or five TRBV segments, TRBV5-6, TRBV5-1 and TRBV20-1 among them, were found more frequent in patients than controls.

Unique molecular identifiers were built into the TCR beta cDNA libraries. TCRdb recomputed calls from the PCR reads with MiXCR, one row per CDR3 protein. The table shows approximately 730,000 distinct CDR3 sequences, with less than 35% occurring only once. Their target antigens are unknown. The sample was blood. Receptors were obtained from a girl aged 5 to 17 with multiple sclerosis.

The sample holds one count of this clonotype. This sequence joins TRBV10-3 and TRBJ2-5, with 7 bases that match TRBD1. Germline V gene data show CDR1 as ENHRY and CDR2 as SYGVKD. The CDR3 totals 14 residues. V dropped 6 bases and J dropped 2; count of bases not matched to a gene: 6. The CDR3 is CAIRHGTEQETQYF. The CDR3 nucleotides read TGTGCCATCAGACACGGGACAGAACAAGAGACCCAGTACTTC.

This chain connects TRBV20-1 to TRBJ2-2; 9 nucleotides agree with TRBD1. V dropped 8 bases and J dropped 3; count of bases not matched to a gene: 4. Germline V gene lookup returns CDR1 DFQATT and CDR2 SNEGSKA (reference sequence). The CDR3 is 13 amino acids. CDR3 loop: CSPDRGYTGELFF. The CDR3 nucleotides are TGCAGTCCGGACAGGGGTTACACCGGGGAGCTGTTTTTT.

This clonotype came up a few times. The chain recombines TRBV29-1 with TRBJ2-3, with 8 bases identical to TRBD1. CDR1 SQVTM and CDR2 ANQGSEA come from the germline V gene. V shed 6 bases, J shed 5 bases, and the junction held 16 bases outside the gene matches. This CDR3 spans 16 amino acids. CDR3 region: CSVQMTDRGIGDTQYF. In nucleotides, the CDR3 is TGCAGCGTCCAAATGACCGACAGGGGAATTGGAGATACGCAGTATTTT.

This clonotype was seen a few times. The chain uses TRBV29-1 and TRBJ1-2; D not certain. V lost 2 bases, J lost 8 bases, and 12 bases lay in between. Germline lookup yields CDR1 SQVTM and CDR2 ANQGSEA. The length of the CDR3 is 12 residues. The CDR3 reads CSVEIPPTGYTF. The CDR3 DNA sequence: TGCAGCGTTGAAATACCGCCTACCGGCTACACCTTC.

The rearrangement links TRBV2 to TRBJ2-2, with TRBD1 matching over 9 bases. CDR1 and CDR2 (germline): SNHLY, FYNNEI. The junction had 4 bases not matched to a gene; V was cut back by 8 bases and J by 3 bases. The CDR3 runs to 14 residues. CDR3 amino acids: CASRTGVHTGELFF. CDR3 in DNA: TGTGCCAGCCGGACAGGGGTCCACACCGGGGAGCTGTTTTTT.

This clonotype came up a few times. J is TRBJ2-1 and V is TRBV6-5; D possibly corresponds to TRBD2 (5 bases). Germline V gene lookup returns CDR1 MNHEY and CDR2 SVGAGI. The CDR3 is 13 amino acids. V lost 6 bases, J lost 8 bases, and 14 bases lay in between. CDR3 residues: CASSPPRADEQFF. The CDR3 nucleotides read TGTGCCAGCAGCCCCCCGAGGGCGGATGAGCAGTTCTTC.

The V gene is TRBV9, the J gene TRBJ2-5; D unclear. Trimming shortened V by 1 base and J by 5 bases, and 9 bases separated the two germline ends. From germline, CDR1 is SGDLS and CDR2 YYNGEE. The CDR3 length is 13 residues. CDR3 residues: CASSVSPRETQYF. The CDR3 DNA is TGTGCCAGCAGCGTAAGCCCCAGGGAGACCCAGTACTTC.

The chain joins TRBV4-1 to TRBJ2-7; tentatively, D is TRBD2 (6 bases). Trimming took off 4 bases at V and 7 bases at J, with 17 bases between the two ends. CDR3 length: 14 residues. Germline CDR1 is MGHRA and CDR2 is YSYEKL. The CDR3 DNA is TGCGCCAGCAGCCCGGGGTTTCCCCGGGAGGAGCAGTACTTC. Translating gives CASSPGFPREEQYF.

The CDR3 is CASSVAFWSSGANVLTF. The CDR3, as DNA: TGTGCCAGCAGCGTAGCTTTTTGGAGCTCTGGGGCCAACGTCCTGACTTTC. This rearrangement joins TRBV9 to TRBJ2-6; no clear D. Deletions cut 0 bases from V and 0 bases from J, with 10 bases between. The CDR3 length is 17 residues. CDR1 and CDR2 (germline): SGDLS, YYNGEE.

This clonotype occurred once. V usage is TRBV4-3 and J usage is TRBJ2-7; 8 nucleotides agree with TRBD1. After removal of 4 bases from V and 3 bases from J, the junction contained 8 bases not matched to a gene. Germline V gene lookup returns CDR1 LGHNA and CDR2 YSLEER. The length of the CDR3 is 15 residues. The CDR3 spells CASSPYGQGDYEQYF. The CDR3 DNA reads as TGCGCCAGCAGCCCATACGGACAGGGTGACTACGAGCAGTACTTC.

This clonotype was detected only a few times. The chain carries TRBV9 and TRBJ2-7, with 7 bases that match TRBD2. This CDR3 is built from 15 residues. From germline, CDR1 is SGDLS and CDR2 YYNGEE. V lost 4 bases, J lost 3 bases, and 10 bases stayed unmatched. CDR3 in DNA: TGTGCCAGCAGCCCGGGGGGACGAGGCGGCTACGAGCAGTACTTC. It codes for CASSPGGRGGYEQYF.

This chain links TRBV20-1 with TRBJ2-7; D may match TRBD1 or TRBD2 (5 bases each). From germline, CDR1 is DFQATT and CDR2 SNEGSKA (reference sequence). CDR3 length equals 13 residues. The V end was cut by 5 bases, the J end by 3 bases, with 14 bases between. The CDR3 loop is CSAPRDANYEQYF. CDR3 DNA sequence: TGCAGTGCTCCCCGGGACGCGAACTACGAGCAGTACTTC.

V gene TRBV20-1 combines with J gene TRBJ2-7; weak D call: TRBD2 (6 bases). V lost 2 bases and J 2 bases, leaving 13 bases between the germline ends. CDR1 is DFQATT, CDR2 SNEGSKA, per germline (reference sequence). This CDR3 contains 14 residues. The CDR3 region has the DNA TGCAGTGCTAGACTTAGCGGTGGGGCCTACGAGCAGTACTTC. Translation gives CSARLSGGAYEQYF.

This chain uses TRBV5-1 with TRBJ2-2; the match to TRBD1 covers 7 bases. The CDR3 has 15 amino acids. Germline V gene lookup returns CDR1 SGHRS and CDR2 YFSETQ. Unmatched junction bases numbered 3, after V lost 0 bases and J lost 4 bases. The CDR3 loop reads CASSLVQGVTGELFF. The CDR3 DNA follows: TGCGCCAGCAGCTTGGTCCAGGGGGTCACCGGGGAGCTGTTTTTT.

The rearrangement uses TRBV6-2 or TRBV6-3 and TRBJ2-1; TRBD2 matches 9 bases. CDR1 is MNHEY, CDR2 SVGEGT, per germline. This CDR3 contains 17 residues. The V segment lost 6 bases and the J segment 5 bases; nucleotides outside the gene matches: 14. Here the CDR3 DNA reads TGTGCCAGCAGCCCGCGGGGTAGCGGGAGAACCCACAATGAGCAGTTCTTC. Protein sequence: CASSPRGSGRTHNEQFF.

The rearrangement links TRBV20-1 to TRBJ1-4, with TRBD1 as a possible D gene (6 bases). CDR3 length equals 14 residues. CDR1 and CDR2 (germline): DFQATT, SNEGSKA (reference sequence). Trimming removed 6 bases from V and 5 bases from J, with 16 bases in between. CDR3 nucleotides: TGCAGTGCCTTCCCGGGGGGCGACAATGAAAAACTGTTTTTT. Protein product: CSAFPGGDNEKLFF.

This clonotype came up a few times. V usage is TRBV5-1 and J usage is TRBJ2-1; 9 bases align to TRBD1. The CDR3 has 17 amino acids. The V gene end was trimmed by 4 bases and the J gene end by 7 bases; junction bases not matched to a gene: 15. Germline-derived CDR1 and CDR2 are SGHRS and YFSETQ. CDR3 sequence: CASSVYSGTGRENEQFF. Here the CDR3 DNA reads TGCGCCAGCAGCGTCTACTCCGGGACAGGGAGGGAGAATGAGCAGTTCTTC.

This clonotype was observed a few times. The V and J genes are TRBV28 and TRBJ2-4, with D maybe TRBD2 (7 bases). TRBJ2-5 matches the DNA end more closely, so the J call is doubtful. The germline gives CDR1 MDHEN, CDR2 SYDVKM. This CDR3 region has 16 residues. For the CDR3, the DNA is TGTGCCAGCAGTTTACGGGGGGCCCCCTACAAAGAGACCCAGTACTTC. The encoded protein is CASSLRGAPYKETQYF.

The chain is built from TRBV12-3 or TRBV12-4 and TRBJ1-6; D is perhaps TRBD1 (5 bases). Trimming stripped 5 bases from V and 7 bases from J, with 15 bases between. The CDR3 is 15 residues long. The CDR3 DNA is TGTGCCAGCAGTCCCTTGGGGGGGATCAATTCACCCCTCCACTTT. This sequence encodes CASSPLGGINSPLHF.

This clonotype has a handful of counts. The V gene is TRBV28, the J gene TRBJ1-2; no firm D call. Germline V gives CDR1 MDHEN, CDR2 SYDVKM. V was shortened by 3 bases and J by 0 bases, with 11 bases between the two germline ends. There are 15 residues in the CDR3. The CDR3 region is CASSFPRTPNYGYTF. CDR3 DNA: TGTGCCAGCAGTTTCCCAAGAACCCCTAACTATGGCTACACCTTC.

This clonotype has only a few counts. The chain is built from TRBV14 and TRBJ1-6, with D perhaps matching TRBD1 (5 bases). Germline V lookup: CDR1 SGHDN, CDR2 FVKESK. Trimming stripped 8 bases from V and 11 bases from J, with 16 bases between. The CDR3 is 13 residues long. The CDR3 protein is CASPTGTGTPLHF. The CDR3 DNA sequence: TGTGCCAGCCCTACAGGAACTGGGACACCCCTCCACTTT.

This clonotype was observed a few times. The genes are TRBV20-1 and TRBJ2-7; a possible D gene is TRBD2 (5 bases). V lost 6 bases and J 0 bases, leaving 18 bases between the germline ends. The CDR3 spans 15 residues. Germline V gene data show CDR1 as DFQATT and CDR2 as SNEGSKA (reference sequence). The CDR3 here is CSAPFSTSPSYEQYF. DNA for the CDR3: TGCAGTGCCCCCTTTAGCACTAGTCCCTCCTACGAGCAGTACTTC.

The rearrangement joins TRBV28 to TRBJ2-4; the D gene could be TRBD1 or TRBD2 (5 bases each). Germline CDR1 reads MDHEN; CDR2 reads SYDVKM. V was clipped by 6 bases and J by 0 bases, with 6 bases between them. The CDR3 covers 13 residues. CDR3 bases: TGTGCCAGCAGGGGGGTAGCCAAAAACATTCAGTACTTC. Its translation is CASRGVAKNIQYF.

Only a few counts were recorded for this clonotype. V is TRBV12-3 or TRBV12-4 and J is TRBJ1-5; D not resolved. There are 15 residues in the CDR3. Trimming pared 3 bases from V and 8 bases from J, leaving 17 bases between. DNA for the CDR3: TGTGCCAGCAGTTTCTTTGTGGGGAGTTCGAAGCCCCAGCATTTT. Translating it yields CASSFFVGSSKPQHF.

This chain connects TRBV29-1 to TRBJ2-1; the match to TRBD2 covers 9 bases. The CDR3 sequence is 13 residues long. V was clipped by 4 bases and J by 8 bases; unmatched bases: 6. The germline gives CDR1 SQVTM, CDR2 ANQGSEA. For the CDR3, the DNA is TGCAGCGTTGTGCGGGAGGGCCGGTATGAGCAGTTCTTC. Translation: CSVVREGRYEQFF.

This clonotype appeared a single time. The chain couples TRBV2 to TRBJ2-3; 7 bases match TRBD2. The length of the CDR3 is 15 residues. V lost 4 bases, J lost 3 bases, and 7 bases stayed unmatched. CDR1 is SNHLY, CDR2 FYNNEI, per germline. This chain's CDR3 is CASSGMSGMTDTQYF. The DNA of the CDR3 is TGTGCCAGCAGTGGGATGAGCGGGATGACAGATACGCAGTATTTT.

As to this clonotype: This may be a read error: a much more frequent sequence differs by one nucleotide. This rearrangement joins TRBV7-2 to TRBJ2-3; D not certain. V lost 5 bases and J 2 bases, leaving 8 bases between the germline ends. The CDR3 loop spans 13 amino acids. The germline V gene encodes CDR1 SGHTA and CDR2 FQGNSA. The CDR3 nucleotides read TGTGCCAGCAGCCCGATCCTCACAGATACGCAGTATTTT. Its translation: CASSPILTDTQYF.

This sequence joins TRBV12-3 or TRBV12-4 and TRBJ1-6, with D perhaps matching TRBD1 (5 bases). The CDR3 runs 16 residues. Deletions cut 6 bases from V and 2 bases from J, with 14 bases between. In nucleotides, the CDR3 is TGTGCCAGCAGCCCTGGTGGGGGGACCTATAATTCACCCCTCCACTTT. This encodes CASSPGGGTYNSPLHF.